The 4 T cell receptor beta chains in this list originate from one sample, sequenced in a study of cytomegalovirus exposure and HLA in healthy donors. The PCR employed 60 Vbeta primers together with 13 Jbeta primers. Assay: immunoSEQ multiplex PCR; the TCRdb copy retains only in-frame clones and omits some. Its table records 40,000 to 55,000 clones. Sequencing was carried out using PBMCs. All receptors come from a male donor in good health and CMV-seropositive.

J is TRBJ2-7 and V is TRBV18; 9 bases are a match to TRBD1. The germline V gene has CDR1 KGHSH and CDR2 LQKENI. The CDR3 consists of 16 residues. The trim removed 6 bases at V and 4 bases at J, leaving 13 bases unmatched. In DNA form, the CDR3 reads TGTGCCAGCTCGCTTAGGCTAGCGGACAGGGGTTACGAGCAGTACTTC. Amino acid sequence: CASSLRLADRGYEQYF.

The CDR3 bases are TGTGCCAGCAGCTCCCTGGCCACCGGGACAGGCTATGGCTACACCTTC. Its protein is CASSSLATGTGYGYTF. The chain is built from TRBV7-9 and TRBJ1-2, with TRBD1 matching over 8 bases. Germline V gene lookup returns CDR1 SEHNR and CDR2 FQNEAQ (reference sequence). There are 16 residues in the CDR3. Losses at the gene ends were 4 bases for V and 4 bases for J; bases not matched to a gene: 11.

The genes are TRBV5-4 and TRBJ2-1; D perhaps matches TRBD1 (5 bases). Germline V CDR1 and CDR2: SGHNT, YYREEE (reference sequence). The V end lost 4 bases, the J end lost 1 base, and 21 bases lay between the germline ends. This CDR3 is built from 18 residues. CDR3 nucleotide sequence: TGTGCCAGCAGCACTCTCAGTGGGGCAGGGCGGTCCTACAATGAGCAGTTCTTC. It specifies CASSTLSGAGRSYNEQFF.

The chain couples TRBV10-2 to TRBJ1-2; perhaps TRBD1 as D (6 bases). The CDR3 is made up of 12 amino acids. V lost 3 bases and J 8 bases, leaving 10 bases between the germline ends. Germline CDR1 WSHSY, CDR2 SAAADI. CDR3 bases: TGCGCCAGCAGTGAATTACAGGGAGGCTACACCTTC. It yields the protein CASSELQGGYTF.